One and the same sample provided the 30 T cell receptor beta chains below, sequenced in a study of CXCR3-negative and CXCR3-positive naive CD8 T cells. The libraries of TRB cDNA were constructed through 5' RACE using UMI labels. TCRdb reworked the 5' RACE reads into one entry per CDR3 protein, no DNA. This listing includes roughly 90,000 distinct CDR3 sequences. Sequencing input: naive CXCR3- CD8+ T cells from blood. Subset noted: CD45RO-CCR7+CD27+CD95- naive CD8+ T cells lacking CXCR3 (TNR3-). These receptors all stem from a human donor in good health. Some clones in this sample may be carry-over from other donors' samples.

The J gene is TRBJ2-5, the V gene TRBV2; TCRdb calls TRBD1, which cannot be checked without DNA. The germline V gene has CDR1 SNHLY and CDR2 FYNNEI. CDR3 length equals 13 residues. CDR3 sequence: CASSEWQGETQYF.

The chain is built from TRBV15 and TRBJ2-2; TCRdb outputs TRBD2, but without DNA this stays unchecked. There are 15 residues in the CDR3. Looked up from germline, CDR1 is LNHNV and CDR2 is YYDKDF (reference sequence). The CDR3: CATRESGGGNGELFF. Complete variable domain (other parts from reference TRBV15 and TRBJ2-2): DAMVIQNPRYQVTQFGKPVTLSCSQTLNHNVMYWYQQKSSQAPKLLFHYYDKDFNNEADTPDNFQSRRPNTSFCFLDIRSPGLGDTAMYLCATRESGGGNGELFFGEGSRLTVL.

The chain recombines TRBV29-1 with TRBJ2-7; the TCRdb call, TRBD2, lacks DNA for checking. There are 14 residues in the CDR3. Germline CDR1 is SQVTM and CDR2 is ANQGSEA. CDR3 sequence reads: CSVAGTSSSYEQYF.

V and J are TRBV7-9 and TRBJ2-7; the D gene TCRdb calls, TRBD1, cannot be checked with no DNA. CDR1 is SEHNR, CDR2 FQNEAQ, per germline (reference sequence). The CDR3 is 14 residues long. CDR3 region: CASSHGISRGEQYF.

This sequence joins TRBV14 and TRBJ2-7; the D call of TRBD1 rests on TCRdb alone, since no DNA is present to check it. Germline CDR1 reads SGHDN; CDR2 reads FVKESK. The CDR3 has 18 amino acids. The CDR3 here is CASSQPLRRTGAIDEQYF.

V gene TRBV7-9 combines with J gene TRBJ2-5; lacking DNA, the TRBD1 call made by TCRdb goes unchecked. Germline V gives CDR1 SEHNR, CDR2 FQNEAQ (reference sequence). The CDR3 length is 14 residues. CDR3 in amino acids: CASGKEQGEETQYF.

The V call is TRBV12-3 or TRBV12-4, the J call TRBJ2-2. This CDR3 contains 12 residues. The CDR3 loop is CASREGSGELFF.

The chain links TRBV5-1 to TRBJ1-2. The CDR3 extends over 15 amino acids. Germline CDR1 SGHRS, CDR2 YFSETQ. CDR3: CASSLAGPEPYGYTF.

This chain joins TRBV5-1 and TRBJ2-1; checking the TCRdb D call of TRBD1 is not possible without DNA. This CDR3 is built from 15 residues. Germline CDR1 reads SGHRS; CDR2 reads YFSETQ. CDR3 sequence reads: CASSTTGGPLNEQFF.

This sequence joins TRBV6-6 and TRBJ2-7. The CDR3 runs to 12 residues. Germline lookup yields CDR1 MNHNY and CDR2 SVGAGI (reference sequence). The CDR3 reads CASSQDSHEQYF.

By frequency, this clonotype is medium-sized. This CDR3 is CAWSVLGEVVYGYTF. The chain recombines TRBV30 with TRBJ1-2. There are 15 residues in the CDR3. CDR1 and CDR2 (germline): GTSNPN, SVGIG (reference sequence).

The chain uses TRBV12-3 or TRBV12-4 and TRBJ2-7; TCRdb lists TRBD1, though no DNA is available to test this call. The CDR3 is made up of 11 amino acids. CDR3 sequence: CASSPGMEQYF.

The chain joins TRBV20-1 to TRBJ2-1; TCRdb's D call, TRBD2, is unchecked because there is no DNA. CDR1 is DFQATT, CDR2 SNEGSKA, per germline (reference sequence). The CDR3 is 18 residues long. This CDR3 reads CSAMDPQGVGGRATEQFF.

The chain uses TRBV7-9 and TRBJ1-5. The germline V gene encodes CDR1 SEHNR and CDR2 FQNEAQ (reference sequence). This CDR3 spans 12 amino acids. The CDR3 is CASNSPNQPQHF.

This chain connects TRBV7-6 to TRBJ1-1. CDR3 length: 13 amino acids. Per germline, CDR1 SGHVS and CDR2 FNYEAQ. CDR3 sequence reads: CASRPIMNTEAFF.

This chain links TRBV4-1 with TRBJ1-6; the TCRdb D gene call, TRBD1, has no DNA to confirm it. Germline CDR1 is MGHRA and CDR2 is YSYEKL. This CDR3 comprises 16 residues. This CDR3 reads CASSQEGAGSNSPLHF.

V and J are TRBV12-3 or TRBV12-4 and TRBJ2-4; the D gene TCRdb calls, TRBD1, cannot be checked with no DNA. The CDR3 runs 13 residues. This chain's CDR3 is CASTQGRISIQYF.

The chain joins TRBV7-9 to TRBJ2-1; the TCRdb D gene call, TRBD2, has no DNA to confirm it. This CDR3 region has 18 residues. Per the germline V gene, CDR1 is SEHNR and CDR2 is FQNEAQ (reference sequence). CDR3 region: CASSPGTSGGSSYNEQFF.

The chain employs TRBV29-1 and TRBJ2-2. In germline, CDR1 is SQVTM, CDR2 ANQGSEA. The CDR3 is 12 amino acids. The CDR3 protein is CSVVTGTGELFF.

This chain joins TRBV14 and TRBJ2-3; TCRdb outputs TRBD1, but without DNA this stays unchecked. Germline V gene data show CDR1 as SGHDN and CDR2 as FVKESK. This CDR3 region has 17 residues. CDR3 residues: CASSQVGHHASTDTQYF.

This rearrangement joins TRBV27 to TRBJ1-6; TCRdb calls TRBD1, which cannot be checked without DNA. Looked up from germline, CDR1 is MNHEY and CDR2 is SMNVEV (reference sequence). The CDR3 has 13 residues. The chain's CDR3 is CASSYGQATPLHF.

The chain carries TRBV5-6 and TRBJ2-4. The CDR3 is 14 amino acids. CDR1 is SGHDT and CDR2 is YYEEEE in the germline V gene. The CDR3 protein is CASSMDAEIRIQYF.

The chain uses TRBV7-9 and TRBJ2-3; as DNA is missing, the TRBD2 call by TCRdb cannot be tested. CDR1 is SEHNR, CDR2 FQNEAQ, per germline (reference sequence). The CDR3 has 15 amino acids. CDR3 amino acids: CASSSSGLAGRKGDF.

The chain links TRBV5-1 to TRBJ2-1. The CDR3 loop spans 16 amino acids. The germline V gene has CDR1 SGHRS and CDR2 YFSETQ. Here the CDR3 reads CASSLVRQSSYNEQFF.

The chain is built from TRBV4-1 and TRBJ2-1. The CDR3 spans 16 residues. Looked up from germline, CDR1 is MGHRA and CDR2 is YSYEKL. CDR3 residues: CASSQDLTSSYNEQFF.

This chain uses TRBV5-1 with TRBJ2-7; there is no DNA to check the TCRdb D call of TRBD1. Germline values: CDR1 SGHRS, CDR2 YFSETQ. This CDR3 contains 16 residues. CDR3 amino acids: CASSRWDAGVTYEQYF.

The V gene is TRBV6-6, the J gene TRBJ2-7; TCRdb calls TRBD2, which cannot be checked without DNA. Germline CDR1 MNHNY, CDR2 SVGAGI (reference sequence). The CDR3 has 13 amino acids. CDR3 sequence: CASSWDFTYEQYF.

This chain uses TRBV20-1 with TRBJ2-7; TCRdb's D gene call, TRBD1, goes unchecked for lack of DNA. Germline V lookup: CDR1 DFQATT, CDR2 SNEGSKA (reference sequence). The CDR3 contains 12 residues. The chain's CDR3 is CSARAGGFEQYF.

The rearrangement joins TRBV6-6 to TRBJ2-7; the TCRdb D gene call, TRBD1, has no DNA to confirm it. In germline, CDR1 is MNHNY, CDR2 SVGAGI (reference sequence). The CDR3 loop spans 15 amino acids. CDR3 loop: CASSPQQGILYEQYF.

Here the CDR3 reads CAWKGLANEQYF. The V gene is TRBV30, the J gene TRBJ2-7; TCRdb proposes TRBD2, but this gene call is untestable without DNA. This CDR3 is built from 12 residues. The germline CDR1 and CDR2 sequences are GTSNPN and SVGIG (reference sequence).